Listed below are T cell receptor beta chains from one sample, sequenced in a study of T cell responses to AZD1222 COVID-19 vaccine. Using immunoSEQ multiplex PCR, the repertoire was profiled, and TCRdb retains in-frame clones only, with some absent. The table includes roughly 80,000 clones, roughly 87% detected once. The sample was peripheral blood, taken 28 days after the second AZD1222 dose. These receptors originate from an adult who received the AZD1222 COVID-19 vaccine. Each CDR3 is given with its conserved first and last residue. A D gene is named only where the DNA matches it firmly. Where a row states a size, it is once, few, many or the class of an expanded clone; other rows omit it.

>TRBJ2-7|TRBD1|TRBV3-1/TRBV3-2|few
CASTSPDRVGEQYF
TGTGCCAGCACAAGTCCGGACAGGGTGGGCGAGCAGTACTTC
>TRBJ1-2|.|TRBV14|once
CASSQDQNNYGYTF
TGTGCCAGCAGCCAAGATCAGAACAACTATGGCTACACCTTC
>TRBJ1-5|.|TRBV7-2|.
CASSLYSGEPQHF
TGTGCCAGCAGCTTATATAGTGGGGAGCCCCAGCATTTT
>TRBJ1-4|.|TRBV6-5|.
CASSLGGWNEKLFF
TGTGCCAGCAGCCTTGGGGGGTGGAATGAAAAACTGTTTTTT
>TRBJ2-5|.|TRBV10-3|.
CAIRPTLEDQETQYF
TGTGCCATCAGGCCCACCCTCGAGGATCAAGAGACCCAGTACTTC
>TRBJ2-7|.|TRBV19|few
CASSRSYRDLYEQYF
TGTGCCAGTAGTCGCTCCTACAGGGATCTCTACGAGCAGTACTTC
>TRBJ2-3|TRBD2|TRBV29-1|.
CSAGTSGYTQYF
TGCAGCGCCGGGACTAGCGGTTATACGCAGTATTTT
>TRBJ1-2|TRBD1|TRBV6-2/TRBV6-3|few
CASSSGQPNYGYTF
TGTGCCAGCAGCTCGGGACAGCCGAACTATGGCTACACCTTC
>TRBJ1-5|.|TRBV10-3|.
CAISSQGNQPQHF
TGTGCCATCAGTTCTCAGGGCAATCAGCCCCAGCATTTT
>TRBJ2-5|TRBD2|TRBV24-1|.
CATSDAGGAGETQYF
TGTGCCACCAGCGACGCGGGGGGCGCCGGGGAGACCCAGTACTTC
>TRBJ2-5|.|TRBV4-3|.
CASSGKARETQYF
TGCGCCAGCAGCGGCAAGGCAAGGGAGACCCAGTACTTC
>TRBJ1-1|.|TRBV20-1|.
CRGTRGTEAFF
TGCAGGGGGACGAGGGGCACTGAAGCTTTCTTT
>TRBJ2-7|TRBD2|TRBV5-1|.
CASSLKTSGSYEQYF
TGCGCCAGCAGCTTGAAGACTAGCGGTTCCTACGAGCAGTACTTC
>TRBJ1-2|TRBD1|TRBV7-2|.
CASSLDRQGVGYTF
TGTGCCAGCAGCTTAGACCGACAGGGTGTCGGCTACACCTTC
>TRBJ2-7|TRBD2|TRBV7-2|.
CASSSGLAGGPYEQYF
TGTGCCAGCAGCTCGGGCCTAGCGGGGGGGCCCTACGAGCAGTACTTC
>TRBJ2-3|TRBD2|TRBV20-1|.
CSASVLAGDFGSTDTQYF
TGCAGTGCTAGTGTACTAGCGGGGGACTTTGGGAGCACAGATACGCAGTATTTT
>TRBJ2-7|.|TRBV4-3|once
CASSPRTRDGNEQYF
TGCGCCAGCAGCCCCCGAACGCGAGACGGGAACGAGCAGTACTTC
>TRBJ1-6|TRBD1|TRBV7-6|.
CASSLSGQGRGSPLHF
TGTGCCAGCAGCTTATCCGGACAGGGTCGGGGTTCACCCCTCCACTTT
>TRBJ1-2|.|TRBV5-6|.
CASSLWASGSYGYTF
TGTGCCAGCAGCTTGTGGGCTTCGGGGAGCTATGGCTACACCTTC
>TRBJ1-6|.|TRBV6-5|.
CASSQNREFSPLHF
TGTGCCAGCAGTCAAAACAGGGAATTTTCACCCCTCCACTTT
>TRBJ1-4|.|TRBV5-6|once
CASSLSGHEKLFF
TGTGCCAGCAGCTTGTCGGGTCATGAAAAACTGTTTTTT
>TRBJ1-2|TRBD1|TRBV18|.
CASSPRDSGPPYTF
TGTGCCAGCTCACCCCGGGACAGCGGTCCCCCCTACACCTTC
>TRBJ1-4|TRBD1|TRBV7-8|.
CASSSDRGGEKLFF
TGTGCCAGCAGCTCAGACAGGGGAGGTGAAAAACTGTTTTTT
>TRBJ2-1|.|TRBV9|.
CASSVAPLGMDEQFF
TGTGCCAGCAGCGTAGCCCCCTTGGGGATGGATGAGCAGTTCTTC
>TRBJ1-4|.|TRBV14|few
CASSLVGNEKLFF
TGTGCCAGCAGCCTCGTGGGAAATGAAAAACTGTTTTTT
>TRBJ1-3|.|TRBV5-4|.
CASSSGSSGNTIYF
TGTGCCAGCAGCTCCGGATCCTCTGGAAACACCATATATTTT
>TRBJ2-6|TRBD1|TRBV7-2|.
CASSPSPGQRISGANVLTF
TGTGCCAGCAGCCCATCACCGGGACAGAGAATCTCTGGGGCCAACGTCCTGACTTTC
>TRBJ2-5|.|TRBV27|.
CASRLGSSGDWETQYF
TGTGCCAGCAGATTAGGTTCGTCCGGGGATTGGGAGACCCAGTACTTC
>TRBJ1-1|.|TRBV28|.
CATRGGRIEAFF
TGTGCCACAAGGGGGGGGCGGATCGAAGCTTTCTTT
>TRBJ2-5|.|TRBV19|.
CASKVWIQGETQYF
TGTGCCAGTAAGGTATGGATCCAGGGAGAGACCCAGTACTTC
>TRBJ2-7|TRBD2|TRBV5-1|.
CASSPGTSGEGQYF
TGCGCCAGCAGCCCCGGGACTAGCGGGGAGGGGCAGTACTTC
>TRBJ2-1|TRBD2|TRBV24-1|.
CATSDATSGGAGYNEQFF
TGTGCCACCAGTGATGCCACTAGCGGGGGGGCAGGTTACAATGAGCAGTTCTTC
>TRBJ2-5|.|TRBV6-6|few
CASTPGTLGTQYF
TGTGCCAGCACCCCAGGGACCCTGGGGACCCAGTACTTC
>TRBJ1-1|.|TRBV19|.
CASSIGVQAPGTEAFF
TGTGCCAGTAGTATAGGCGTACAGGCCCCGGGGACTGAAGCTTTCTTT
>TRBJ1-1|.|TRBV7-8|once
CASSLSGGWTEAFF
TGTGCCAGCAGCTTAAGCGGGGGGTGGACTGAAGCTTTCTTT
>TRBJ2-3|.|TRBV19|few
CASSSFTDTQYF
TGTGCCAGTAGTTCGTTCACAGATACGCAGTATTTT
>TRBJ1-1|.|TRBV20-1|once
CSASGAGGPDTEAFF
TGCAGTGCTAGTGGGGCGGGCGGCCCGGACACTGAAGCTTTCTTT
>TRBJ2-7|.|TRBV19|.
CASSMLRGDEQYF
TGTGCCAGTAGTATGCTCAGGGGGGACGAGCAGTACTTC
>TRBJ1-3|TRBD1|TRBV9|.
CASSTSGQGAGNTIYF
TGTGCCAGCAGCACCTCGGGACAGGGGGCTGGAAACACCATATATTTT
>TRBJ1-2|.|TRBV7-2|few
CASSPQSGGGHGYTF
TGTGCCAGCAGCCCCCAATCTGGGGGGGGACATGGCTACACCTTC
>TRBJ1-4|.|TRBV10-3|.
CAIRRGGVTNEKLFF
TGTGCCATCAGGCGGGGAGGGGTAACTAATGAAAAACTGTTTTTT
>TRBJ1-6|.|TRBV9|.
CASSTRQDSPLHF
TGTGCCAGCAGCACTCGACAGGATTCACCCCTCCACTTT
>TRBJ2-7|.|TRBV11-2|once
CASSFEWGGDEQYF
TGTGCCAGCAGCTTCGAGTGGGGCGGGGACGAGCAGTACTTC
>TRBJ1-2|.|TRBV19|.
CATRATGNGYTF
TGTGCCACCAGAGCCACAGGGAATGGCTACACCTTC
>TRBJ1-5|TRBD1|TRBV18|.
CASSPGTGGVNNQPQHF
TGTGCCAGCTCACCCGGGACAGGGGGAGTTAACAATCAGCCCCAGCATTTT
>TRBJ2-2|TRBD2|TRBV4-2|.
CASSQGVGRQGGTGELFF
TGTGCCAGCAGCCAAGGGGTCGGTCGGCAGGGAGGGACCGGGGAGCTGTTTTTT
>TRBJ1-4|.|TRBV4-3|.
CASSQGGWGEKLFF
TGCGCCAGCAGCCAAGGGGGATGGGGGGAAAAACTGTTTTTT
>TRBJ2-2|TRBD1|TRBV7-3|.
CASSLTGGTGELFF
TGTGCCAGCAGCTTGACAGGGGGCACCGGGGAGCTGTTTTTT
>TRBJ2-1|TRBD1|TRBV4-3|.
CASSPRTGPYNEQFF
TGCGCCAGCAGCCCCCGGACAGGGCCCTACAATGAGCAGTTCTTC
>TRBJ1-5|TRBD1|TRBV6-4|.
CASSDSTDRGLSREPQHF
TGTGCCAGCAGTGACTCGACGGACAGGGGCCTGTCGAGGGAGCCCCAGCATTTT
>TRBJ2-2|.|TRBV20-1|.
CSASGGNTGELFF
TGCAGTGCTAGTGGGGGGAACACCGGGGAGCTGTTTTTT
>TRBJ1-3|.|TRBV6-5|.
CASSYSKGSGNTIYF
TGTGCCAGCAGTTACTCAAAGGGGTCCGGAAACACCATATATTTT
>TRBJ1-3|.|TRBV21-1|once
CASSKVGTEAGNTIYF
TGTGCCAGCAGCAAAGTTGGGACAGAGGCTGGAAACACCATATATTTT